The next 32 T cell receptor beta chains were all read from a single sample in a study of T cells in Graves' hyperthyroidism and ophthalmopathy. From RNA transcripts, TCR beta CDR3 regions were amplified. Using the HTBI primer set, a first-round RT-PCR was run on the TCR CDR3. Via MiXCR, TCRdb re-called the multiplex PCR reads, giving one row per CDR3 protein. The sample consists of over 300,000 distinct CDR3 sequences, about 13% of them appearing once. Sample: blood. These receptor sequences come from a woman between 40 and 55 years old with Graves' ophthalmopathy.

This clonotype has a count of ten or more. V and J are TRBV6-1 and TRBJ2-7, with 12 bases aligning to TRBD1. CDR3 length: 15 amino acids. CDR1 and CDR2 from the germline V gene are MNHNS and SASEGT. V was pared by 4 bases and J by 7 bases, with 8 bases of the junction left unmatched. The CDR3 region is CASSGPGTGGFEQYF. The DNA of the CDR3 is TGTGCCAGCAGTGGACCCGGGACAGGGGGCTTTGAGCAGTACTTC.

J is TRBJ2-5 and V is TRBV20-1; D unclear. CDR1 DFQATT and CDR2 SNEGSKA come from the germline V gene (reference sequence). Trimming shortened V by 8 bases and J by 5 bases, and 21 bases separated the two germline ends. The CDR3 runs 14 residues. In DNA, the CDR3 is TGCAGTCACAAACTACAGCAACGCAGGGAGACCCAGTACTTC. This encodes CSHKLQQRRETQYF.

This clonotype was seen ten or more times. V and J are TRBV6-1 and TRBJ2-2; D gene unclear. Trimming pared 2 bases from V and 4 bases from J, leaving 14 bases between. Per the germline V gene, CDR1 is MNHNS and CDR2 is SASEGT. The CDR3 covers 16 residues. CDR3 nucleotides: TGTGCCAGCAGTGAAATCGCCCGGGTTGGCACCGGGGAGCTGTTTTTT. Its translation is CASSEIARVGTGELFF.

The chain carries TRBV29-1 and TRBJ2-1; 8 bases fit TRBD2. CDR1 SQVTM and CDR2 ANQGSEA come from the germline V gene. This CDR3 is built from 13 residues. The J segment lost 3 bases and the V segment lost 6 bases, leaving 4 bases of the junction unmatched. The CDR3 spells CSVRTSRYNEQFF. Here the CDR3 DNA reads TGCAGCGTGCGGACTAGCCGCTACAATGAGCAGTTCTTC.

The table lists this clonotype with a few counts. The chain recombines TRBV20-1 with TRBJ2-2; no firm D call. V was shortened by 3 bases and J by 3 bases, with 14 bases between the two germline ends. CDR1 is DFQATT, CDR2 SNEGSKA, per germline (reference sequence). CDR3 length equals 15 residues. CDR3 DNA sequence: TGCAGTGCTAGCCGACCCCGGGCGGACACCGGGGAGCTGTTTTTT. The encoded protein is CSASRPRADTGELFF.

Notes on this clonotype: A read error may explain this, as a much larger clone is one base away. This chain connects TRBV7-9 to TRBJ2-3; tentatively, D is TRBD1 or TRBD2 (5 bases each). CDR3 length: 14 residues. Trimming removed 5 bases from V and 5 bases from J, with 14 bases in between. CDR1 SEHNR and CDR2 FQNEAQ come from the germline V gene (reference sequence). This chain's CDR3 is CASSQPGLVDTQYF. In DNA, the CDR3 is TGTGCCAGCAGCCAGCCGGGGCTCGTAGATACGCAGTATTTT.

The chain has TRBV5-1 and TRBJ2-1; D is tentatively TRBD1 or TRBD2 (5 bases each). The CDR3 runs to 11 residues. Trimming removed 4 bases at V and 10 bases at J, with 9 bases between. Germline loops: CDR1 SGHRS, CDR2 YFSETQ. The CDR3 here is CASSEGLEQFF. Here the CDR3 DNA reads TGCGCCAGCAGCGAGGGGTTAGAGCAGTTCTTC.

This clonotype was seen at least ten times. The genes are TRBV28 and TRBJ1-1; no definite D call. The V and J ends lost 6 bases and 8 bases respectively, with 10 bases between them. Germline-derived CDR1 and CDR2 are MDHEN and SYDVKM. The CDR3 is made up of 11 amino acids. Here the CDR3 reads CASSSPREAFF. The CDR3 nucleotides read TGTGCCAGCAGCTCCCCTAGGGAAGCTTTCTTT.

There are many counts of this clonotype. This chain connects TRBV7-9 to TRBJ2-7, with a weak D call TRBD2 (7 bases). V was trimmed by 5 bases and J by 0 bases, leaving 14 bases between them. The CDR3 is 15 amino acids. CDR1 is SEHNR, CDR2 FQNEAQ, per germline (reference sequence). The CDR3 region has the DNA TGTGCCAGCAGCAAGCGGGACACCGACTCCTACGAGCAGTACTTC. Amino acid sequence: CASSKRDTDSYEQYF.

The DNA of the CDR3 is TGTGCCAGTAGGGCCCCGGGACTAAGAAATGAGCAGTTCTTC. It is translated as CASRAPGLRNEQFF. J is TRBJ2-1 and V is TRBV19; TRBD2 agrees at 7 bases. The V segment lost 6 bases and the J segment 7 bases; nucleotides outside the gene matches: 9. Germline V gene data show CDR1 as LNHDA and CDR2 as SQIVND (reference sequence). The CDR3 is 14 residues long.

J is TRBJ2-1 and V is TRBV5-1; 16 nucleotides align to TRBD2. CDR3 size: 18 residues. Germline CDR1 reads SGHRS; CDR2 reads YFSETQ. V was clipped by 4 bases and J by 8 bases; unmatched bases: 12. In nucleotides, the CDR3 is TGCGCCAGCAGCGACTCGACAGGGACTAGCGGGGGGGCCGATGAGCAGTTCTTC. As protein: CASSDSTGTSGGADEQFF. Full variable domain (rest looked up from reference TRBV5-1 and TRBJ2-1): KAGVTQTPRYLIKTRGQQVTLSCSPISGHRSVSWYQQTPGQGLQFLFEYFSETQRNKGNFPGRFSGRQFSNSRSEMNVSTLELGDSALYLCASSDSTGTSGGADEQFFGPGTRLTVL.

The chain links TRBV20-1 to TRBJ1-1, with D unclear. Per the germline V gene, CDR1 is DFQATT and CDR2 is SNEGSKA (reference sequence). V lost 1 base and J 0 bases, leaving 21 bases between the germline ends. The CDR3 has 18 residues. CDR3 amino acids: CSARGWAGIGGMNTEAFF. Written as DNA, the CDR3 is TGCAGTGCTAGAGGTTGGGCGGGAATCGGTGGCATGAACACTGAAGCTTTCTTT.

This clonotype was seen a handful of times. The J gene is TRBJ2-1, the V gene TRBV24-1; 9 nucleotides match TRBD1. V lost 9 bases and J lost 7; bases outside the gene matches: 9. Germline V gives CDR1 KGHDR, CDR2 SFDVKD. The CDR3 runs to 14 residues. The CDR3 spells CATGWGQGKNEQFF. CDR3 in DNA: TGTGCCACCGGATGGGGACAGGGAAAGAATGAGCAGTTCTTC.

This clonotype was counted a few times. J is TRBJ1-1 and V is TRBV30; D unclear. The germline gives CDR1 GTSNPN, CDR2 SVGIG (reference sequence). Trimming shortened V by 5 bases and J by 0 bases, and 16 bases separated the two germline ends. This CDR3 spans 15 amino acids. CDR3: CAWVGVVGLNTEAFF. The CDR3 nucleotides are TGTGCCTGGGTGGGTGTCGTGGGCCTGAACACTGAAGCTTTCTTT.

The chain is built from TRBV20-1 and TRBJ2-1; 7 nucleotides align to TRBD2. Germline CDR1 reads DFQATT; CDR2 reads SNEGSKA (reference sequence). Unmatched junction bases numbered 3, after V lost 1 base and J lost 9 bases. This CDR3 contains 12 residues. The CDR3 region has the DNA TGCAGTGCTAGAGGGGGCGGGAGTGAGCAGTTCTTC. This gives the protein CSARGGGSEQFF.

This clonotype was seen at least ten times. This rearrangement joins TRBV7-8 to TRBJ1-4; D is perhaps TRBD1 (6 bases). V shed 5 bases and J shed 8 bases, with 21 bases lying between them. Germline lookup yields CDR1 SGHVS and CDR2 FQNEAQ. This CDR3 has 16 residues. The chain's CDR3 is CASSAERGMRGEKLFF. The DNA for the CDR3 is TGTGCCAGCAGCGCGGAAAGGGGGATGCGAGGGGAAAAACTGTTTTTT.

This clonotype has ten or more counts. The rearrangement joins TRBV6-1 to TRBJ2-5; 8 bases are shared with TRBD1. Germline-derived CDR1 and CDR2 are MNHNS and SASEGT. V shed 9 bases, J shed 5 bases, and the junction held 5 bases outside the gene matches. CDR3 length equals 12 residues. This chain's CDR3 is CASNRGDETQYF. In DNA, the CDR3 is TGTGCCAGTAACAGGGGGGACGAGACCCAGTACTTC.

This clonotype was counted at least ten times. This chain connects TRBV11-2 to TRBJ2-1; D may correspond to TRBD1 or TRBD2 (6 bases each). CDR3 length: 17 amino acids. The V and J ends lost 10 bases and 5 bases respectively, with 27 bases between them. CDR1 SGHAT and CDR2 FQNNGV come from the germline V gene. The CDR3, as DNA: TGTGCCATCCCCCGGCAGGGGACTCTCCTACGGGACAATGAGCAGTTCTTC. Protein product: CAIPRQGTLLRDNEQFF. Using reference TRBV11-2 and TRBJ2-1 for the parts outside the CDR3, the full variable domain is EAGVAQSPRYKIIEKRQSVAFWCNPISGHATLYWYQQILGQGPKLLIQFQNNGVVDDSQLPKDRFSAERLKGVDSTLKIQPAKLEDSAVYLCAIPRQGTLLRDNEQFFGPGTRLTVL.

This clonotype was picked up many times. The chain joins TRBV15 to TRBJ2-1; tentative D call: TRBD1 (5 bases). Germline lookup yields CDR1 LNHNV and CDR2 YYDKDF (reference sequence). CDR3 length: 14 amino acids. Trimming stripped 5 bases from V and 7 bases from J, with 15 bases between. DNA of the CDR3: TGTGCCACCAGCCTGAGCAGGGCAGGGAATGAGCAGTTCTTC. This sequence encodes CATSLSRAGNEQFF.

The gene calls are TRBV29-1 and TRBJ2-5; D unclear. Trimming shortened V by 0 bases and J by 7 bases, and 9 bases separated the two germline ends. The CDR3 has 12 amino acids. The germline gives CDR1 SQVTM, CDR2 ANQGSEA. CDR3 sequence reads: CSVEELGLTQYF. For the CDR3, the DNA is TGCAGCGTTGAAGAGCTGGGTTTGACCCAGTACTTC.

In the case of this clonotype: An end of the junction differs from the germline gene, which may be a read error. V gene TRBV28 combines with J gene TRBJ1-4, with a possible D match to TRBD1 (6 bases). CDR3 length: 14 residues. The germline CDR1 and CDR2 sequences are MDHEN and SYDVKM. CDR3 bases: TGTGCCGGCAGTGGGGGCGCGACTAATGAAAAACTGTTTTTT. Translating it yields CAGSGGATNEKLFF. The variable domain in full, with the rest retrieved from reference TRBV28 and TRBJ1-4, is DVKVTQSSRYLVKRTGEKVFLECVQDMDHENMFWYRQDPGLGLRLIYFSYDVKMKEKGDIPEGYSVSREKKERFSLILESASTNQTSMYLCAGSGGATNEKLFFGSGTQLSVL.

This chain joins TRBV7-9 and TRBJ1-1; no firm D call. Germline CDR1 SEHNR, CDR2 FQNEAQ (reference sequence). V dropped 1 base and J dropped 11 bases, with 11 bases sitting between them. This CDR3 has 12 amino acids. The CDR3 nucleotides are TGTGCCAGCAGCTTAGACTCCCGGGTTGCTTTCTTT. This sequence encodes CASSLDSRVAFF.

This clonotype was counted ten times or more. The gene calls are TRBV6-1 and TRBJ1-2, with D tentatively TRBD1 (6 bases). The germline gives CDR1 MNHNS, CDR2 SASEGT. CDR3 length equals 14 residues. Trimming removed 7 bases from V and 6 bases from J, with 18 bases in between. The DNA of the CDR3 is TGTGCCAGCACTTTACCCCTGGCAGGGGATGGCTACACCTTC. This translates into CASTLPLAGDGYTF.

This clonotype occurred many times. The CDR3 DNA reads as TGTGCCAGCAGCTTGTCGGGGAACAATGAGCAGTTCTTC. It yields the protein CASSLSGNNEQFF. The chain couples TRBV7-9 to TRBJ2-1; D may be TRBD2 (5 bases). Trimming removed 3 bases at V and 5 bases at J, with 8 bases between. The germline V gene encodes CDR1 SEHNR and CDR2 FQNEAQ (reference sequence). This CDR3 has 13 amino acids.

J is TRBJ2-6 and V is TRBV27, with unresolved D. The germline V gene has CDR1 MNHEY and CDR2 SMNVEV (reference sequence). The CDR3 totals 17 residues. The V and J ends lost 5 bases and 0 bases respectively, with 14 bases between them. This CDR3 is CASSPRTAPSGANVLTF. CDR3 nucleotide sequence: TGTGCCAGCAGTCCCCGGACGGCCCCCTCTGGGGCCAACGTCCTGACTTTC.

This clonotype appeared many times. The chain carries TRBV7-2 and TRBJ2-3; 12 bases agree with TRBD2. Trimming took 5 bases from V and 2 from J; bases not matched to a gene: 5. Per germline, CDR1 SGHTA and CDR2 FQGNSA. The CDR3 spans 16 residues. CDR3 bases: TGTGCCAGCAGCCACCTAGCGGGAGGGCCCACAGATACGCAGTATTTT. Translating it yields CASSHLAGGPTDTQYF. Drawing the rest from reference TRBV7-2 and TRBJ2-3, the complete variable domain is GAGVSQSPSNKVTEKGKDVELRCDPISGHTALYWYRQSLGQGLEFLIYFQGNSAPDKSGLPSDRFSAERTGGSVSTLTIQRTQQEDSAVYLCASSHLAGGPTDTQYFGPGTRLTVL.

In its sample, this clonotype was seen many times. The rearrangement uses TRBV25-1 and TRBJ1-1; TRBD1 agrees at 7 bases. Germline CDR1 and CDR2: MGHDK and SYGVNS. CDR3 length: 17 amino acids. The junction had 17 bases not matched to a gene; V was cut back by 6 bases and J by 4 bases. The CDR3 DNA sequence: TGTGCCAGCAGCGGTAGAACGGGACAGAGGAGGGTCACTGAAGCTTTCTTT. Amino acids: CASSGRTGQRRVTEAFF.

Of note for this clonotype: A single base is all that separates this from a far larger clone, so a read error is likely. The chain combines TRBV5-5 with TRBJ2-7, with D uncertain. There are 11 residues in the CDR3. Germline V gene data show CDR1 as SGHKS and CDR2 as YYEKEE (reference sequence). Trimming removed 4 bases at V and 3 bases at J, with 5 bases between. The CDR3 DNA reads as TGTGCCAGCAGCACAAACTACGAGCAGTACTTC. Translated, it gives CASSTNYEQYF.

This clonotype has just a few counts. V gene TRBV6-6 combines with J gene TRBJ1-2; D unclear. V shed 0 bases and J shed 3 bases, with 5 bases lying between them. The CDR3 sequence is 13 residues long. Germline V gene data show CDR1 as MNHNY and CDR2 as SVGAGI (reference sequence). The CDR3 loop reads CASSYSGYYGYTF. The CDR3 DNA follows: TGTGCCAGCAGTTACTCGGGGTACTATGGCTACACCTTC.

The sample holds many counts of this clonotype. The chain has TRBV12-3 or TRBV12-4 and TRBJ2-5; a weak D match, TRBD2 (6 bases). V was pared by 4 bases and J by 3 bases, with 15 bases between. The CDR3 loop spans 15 amino acids. The CDR3 nucleotides are TGTGCCAGCAGTTGGGCAGGCGGGGCGAAAGAGACCCAGTACTTC. Its protein product is CASSWAGGAKETQYF.

This clonotype showed up just a few times. The chain couples TRBV15 to TRBJ2-5, with 9 bases lining up with TRBD1. Trimming at V came to 4 bases and at J to 1 base, leaving 4 bases not matched to a gene. This CDR3 is 15 amino acids long. Per the germline V gene, CDR1 is LNHNV and CDR2 is YYDKDF (reference sequence). The CDR3 nucleotides are TGTGCCACCAGCAAAGGGGGACAGGGCCAAGAGACCCAGTACTTC. This sequence encodes CATSKGGQGQETQYF.

This clonotype was counted between two and nine times. The chain joins TRBV10-3 to TRBJ1-4, with 9 nucleotides matching TRBD1. V shed 2 bases, J shed 11 bases, and the junction held 6 bases outside the gene matches. The CDR3 length is 14 residues. Germline values: CDR1 ENHRY, CDR2 SYGVKD. The CDR3 bases are TGTGCCATCAGTGAGGTACAGGGGGCGCGGAAACTGTTTTTT. Translating it yields CAISEVQGARKLFF.